A single sample is the source of the 18 T cell receptor beta chains below, sequenced in a study of Tregs in tolerant kidney transplant recipients. Recipients received nonmyeloablative bone marrow transplants from related graft donors, with transient mixed chimerism. TCRdb's copy holds only in-frame clones and misses some; the assay was immunoSEQ multiplex PCR. The table has tens of thousands of clones, approximately 89% seen once. The sequenced sample was CD4+ T cells from blood (PBMCs), obtained 6 months after the transplant. The receptors come from a human patient who received a combined kidney and bone marrow transplant. The graft donor may account for some of the T cells.

The chain combines TRBV6-4 with TRBJ2-1, with TRBD1 as a possible D gene (6 bases). The germline V and J ends were trimmed by 3 bases and 9 bases, with 12 bases remaining between them. From germline, CDR1 is MRHNA and CDR2 SNTAGT. The CDR3 is 13 residues long. The CDR3 DNA reads TGTGCCAGCAGTGATACAGGGTTTAGTGAGCAGTTCTTC. It codes for CASSDTGFSEQFF.

This chain links TRBV15 with TRBJ1-1, with D unresolved. Trimming took 0 bases from V and 3 from J, leaving 5 bases between them. The CDR3 runs 13 residues. Germline V gives CDR1 LNHNV, CDR2 YYDKDF (reference sequence). CDR3: CATSRDLYTEAFF. The CDR3 DNA sequence: TGTGCCACCAGCAGAGATCTATACACTGAAGCTTTCTTT.

A note on this clone: The same CDR3 arises from other DNA sequences in this sample as well. This chain links TRBV7-3 with TRBJ1-6; weak D call: TRBD1 (5 bases). Trimming removed 0 bases from V and 8 bases from J, with 11 bases in between. Germline assignment: CDR1 SGHTA and CDR2 FQGTGA. The CDR3 sequence is 15 residues long. The CDR3 nucleotides read TGTGCCAGCAGCTTAACCCCAGGGCGAGATTCACCCCTCCACTTT. Translated, it gives CASSLTPGRDSPLHF.

This clone appeared a few times. The J gene is TRBJ2-7, the V gene TRBV11-2, with 9 bases lining up with TRBD2. With V trimmed by 5 bases and J by 3 bases, 5 bases remained unmatched. The CDR3 contains 14 residues. Germline V gene lookup returns CDR1 SGHAT and CDR2 FQNNGV. In DNA form, the CDR3 reads TGTGCCAGCAGCACAAGCGGGAGGAACTACGAGCAGTACTTC. Encoded protein: CASSTSGRNYEQYF.

The gene calls are TRBV12-5 and TRBJ2-1; a weak D match, TRBD1 (5 bases). CDR1 is LGHNT and CDR2 is FRNRAP in the germline V gene. This CDR3 comprises 17 residues. The V and J ends lost 0 bases and 6 bases respectively, with 18 bases between them. CDR3 in DNA: TGTGCTAGTGGTTTGGTACTGGGAAGGGGCTCGACCAATGAGCAGTTCTTC. It is translated as CASGLVLGRGSTNEQFF.

The gene calls are TRBV11-3 and TRBJ2-5; D unclear. Germline V CDR1 and CDR2: SGHNT, YENEEA. There are 12 residues in the CDR3. Trimming stripped 2 bases from V and 7 bases from J, with 8 bases between. CDR3 nucleotide sequence: TGTGCCAGCAGCTTACGTATCGGGACCCAGTACTTC. Translation gives CASSLRIGTQYF.

V and J are TRBV5-6 and TRBJ2-1; 10 bases are a match to TRBD2. Unmatched junction bases numbered 6, after V lost 4 bases and J lost 8 bases. Germline loops: CDR1 SGHDT, CDR2 YYEEEE. CDR3 length equals 14 residues. The CDR3 spells CASSRSGGVYEQFF. CDR3 in DNA: TGTGCCAGCAGCCGAAGCGGGGGGGTTTATGAGCAGTTCTTC.

This clone was seen just once. The chain is built from TRBV20-1 and TRBJ2-7, with D possibly matching TRBD2 (5 bases). This CDR3 has 10 residues. V was trimmed by 4 bases and J by 4 bases, leaving 5 bases between them. CDR1 and CDR2 (germline): DFQATT, SNEGSKA (reference sequence). The CDR3 spells CSATGYEQYF. The CDR3 region has the DNA TGCAGTGCTACGGGGTACGAGCAGTACTTC.

The chain joins TRBV7-2 to TRBJ1-1; no clear D gene. The germline CDR1 and CDR2 sequences are SGHTA and FQGNSA. The germline V and J ends were trimmed by 7 bases and 0 bases, with 9 bases remaining between them. The length of the CDR3 is 13 residues. The CDR3 reads CASKLHLNTEAFF. The CDR3 nucleotides are TGTGCCAGCAAGCTCCACCTGAACACTGAAGCTTTCTTT.

This rearrangement joins TRBV5-1 to TRBJ2-3; 8 nucleotides agree with TRBD2. The CDR3 consists of 16 residues. Trimming removed 2 bases from V and 0 bases from J; junction bases left unmatched: 5. Germline loops: CDR1 SGHRS, CDR2 YFSETQ. CDR3 sequence reads: CASSLITSGSTDTQYF. CDR3 in DNA: TGCGCCAGCAGCTTAATCACTAGCGGTAGCACAGATACGCAGTATTTT.

V gene TRBV13 combines with J gene TRBJ2-3; D perhaps matches TRBD1 (6 bases). Germline CDR1 is PRHDT and CDR2 is FYEKMQ (reference sequence). Trimming shortened V by 3 bases and J by 4 bases, and 32 bases separated the two germline ends. The CDR3 spans 21 residues. Here the CDR3 DNA reads TGTGCCAGCAGCTTCCTTCCGCGGCTTCAGGGGCAGCCAGAGGGCCCAGATACGCAGTATTTT. It encodes CASSFLPRLQGQPEGPDTQYF.

The genes are TRBV30 and TRBJ2-4; a weak D match, TRBD1 (5 bases). CDR1 and CDR2 (germline): GTSNPN, SVGIG (reference sequence). The V and J ends lost 0 bases and 3 bases respectively, with 9 bases between them. The CDR3 is made up of 14 amino acids. The CDR3 DNA is TGTGCCTGGAGTGTAGGGGCGGTCAAAAACATTCAGTACTTC. This translates into CAWSVGAVKNIQYF.

In the case of this clone: Compared with germline, one end of the junction differs, possibly owing to a read error. The sample has other DNA sequences that encode this CDR3 too. Here the CDR3 DNA reads TGTGCCAGCAGTGAACGCCAGGGGGCAACCTCCTATAATTCCCCCCTCCACTTT. Translating gives CASSERQGATSYNSPLHF. The V call is TRBV6-1, the J call TRBJ1-6; 8 bases align to TRBD1. The CDR3 totals 18 residues. Germline V gives CDR1 MNHNS, CDR2 SASEGT.

V is TRBV5-4 and J is TRBJ2-2, with 12 bases lining up with TRBD2. The ends lost 2 bases at V and 7 bases at J; junction bases unmatched: 6. The CDR3 contains 16 residues. The germline gives CDR1 SGHNT, CDR2 YYREEE (reference sequence). CDR3 in amino acids: CASSFGLAGGVGELFF. Here the CDR3 DNA reads TGTGCCAGCAGCTTTGGGCTAGCGGGAGGGGTCGGGGAGCTGTTTTTT.

J is TRBJ1-1 and V is TRBV5-1; no clear D. The CDR3 is made up of 15 amino acids. V was cut by 0 bases and J by 3 bases, with 12 bases left in between. The germline gives CDR1 SGHRS, CDR2 YFSETQ. CDR3 protein: CASSLAGVGDTEAFF. In DNA, the CDR3 is TGCGCCAGCAGCTTGGCCGGGGTCGGGGACACTGAAGCTTTCTTT.

J is TRBJ2-2 and V is TRBV11-3; maybe TRBD1 (6 bases). This CDR3 is built from 14 residues. Trimming took off 4 bases at V and 1 base at J, with 7 bases between the two ends. Germline V CDR1 and CDR2: SGHNT, YENEEA. In DNA, the CDR3 is TGTGCCAGCAGCTCGACAGGGAACACCGGGGAGCTGTTTTTT. It encodes CASSSTGNTGELFF. Drawing the rest from reference TRBV11-3 and TRBJ2-2, the complete variable domain is EAGVVQSPRYKIIEKKQPVAFWCNPISGHNTLYWYLQNLGQGPELLIRYENEEAVDDSQLPKDRFSAERLKGVDSTLKIQPAELGDSAVYLCASSSTGNTGELFFGEGSRLTVL.

In its sample, this clone ranks as medium-sized (0.01 to 0.1%). V usage is TRBV6-1 and J usage is TRBJ2-7; D unresolved. Germline CDR1 MNHNS, CDR2 SASEGT. The CDR3 is 14 residues long. Trimming left V 5 bases short and J 3 bases short, with 14 bases between. CDR3 DNA: TGTGCCAGCAGTCTGCACGGAGAGCACTACGAGCAGTACTTC. This gives the protein CASSLHGEHYEQYF.

The rearrangement uses TRBV4-2 and TRBJ1-2, with D possibly matching TRBD1 (5 bases). V dropped 1 base and J dropped 8 bases, with 14 bases sitting between them. Germline values: CDR1 LGHNA, CDR2 YNFKEQ. The CDR3 has 14 residues. CDR3 in DNA: TGTGCCAGCAGCCAAGCGTGGGCAGGGAAAGGCTACACCTTC. Protein sequence: CASSQAWAGKGYTF.